This T cell receptor (beta chain) derives from a study of shared clonotypes between healthy human individuals. Across the study: CD4 naive and memory got three plates each, CD8 naive two, CD8 memory one.

Regarding this clone: Its cognate antigen is unknown.

Trimming stripped 2 bases from V and 3 bases from J, with 14 bases between. CDR3 length: 15 residues. Germline V lookup: CDR1 MDHEN, CDR2 SYDVKM. Overall study results and limits: In having few donors, the study represented limited genetic and exposure-history diversity. When naive CD4 clonotypes were compared across a few donors, roughly 4.9% were shared.

Clones were read by immunoSEQ multiplex PCR, and TCRdb kept only the in-frame ones, dropping some. Among 2.3 million or so clones, approximately 95% were seen once, and the ten largest hold about 0.39%. Naive CD4+ cells were CD45RA-selected; the remaining cells were memory. Sequences were obtained from naive CD4+ T cells from PBMCs. Subset here: CD45RA+ positively selected. The TCR sequence derives from a man younger than 35 in good health. Some clones in this sample may be carry-over from other donors' samples. This chain connects TRBV28 to TRBJ2-7; TRBD1 is a possible D gene (5 bases). The CDR3 nucleotides read TGTGCCAGCAGTTTACTGGGGCGGAACCTCTACGAGCAGTACTTC. Its translation: CASSLLGRNLYEQYF.